This entry lists 16 T cell receptor beta chains sequenced from one sample in a study of regulatory T cells in long-lasting Graves disease. Documented time point: newly diagnosed GD, antithyroid drugs for less than 3 months. The TCR library was made from RNA extracted from PBMCs. Building of the TCR beta libraries involved iRepertoire HTBI primers and Arm-PCR of CDR3 regions. TCRdb reanalysed the multiplex PCR reads using MiXCR and keeps one entry per CDR3 protein. The data hold about 420,000 distinct CDR3 sequences, with around 15% observed a single time. A further study also used this sample, focusing on T cells in Graves' hyperthyroidism and ophthalmopathy.

The specimen comprised peripheral blood mononuclear cells (PBMCs), sampled at new diagnosis, from a patient treated with antithyroid drugs. All receptors come from a woman under 30 with Graves disease.

This clonotype was seen ten or more times. The chain recombines TRBV15 with TRBJ1-1, with 8 bases that match TRBD1. V was pared by 4 bases and J by 5 bases, with 3 bases of the junction left unmatched. The CDR3 length is 13 residues. Looked up from germline, CDR1 is LNHNV and CDR2 is YYDKDF (reference sequence). The CDR3: CATSTDRGTEAFF. The CDR3 region has the DNA TGTGCCACCAGCACAGACAGGGGAACTGAAGCTTTCTTT.

This clonotype was counted between two and nine times. The CDR3 DNA sequence: TGTGCCAGCAGTCCGCCACCGGGCCATTTACCGCATTTT. Its translation: CASSPPPGHLPHF. The chain has TRBV6-1 and TRBJ1-5; D ambiguous. V dropped 5 bases and J dropped 15 bases, with 20 bases sitting between them. This CDR3 has 13 residues. The germline gives CDR1 MNHNS, CDR2 SASEGT.

The rearrangement uses TRBV29-1 and TRBJ2-1; D perhaps matches TRBD2 (6 bases). V lost 6 bases and J lost 5, with 17 bases in between. The CDR3 totals 14 residues. Germline-derived CDR1 and CDR2 are SQVTM and ANQGSEA. The DNA for the CDR3 is TGCAGCGTGGTCGGCCCGGGGGTGGACAATGAGCAGTTCTTC. Encoded protein: CSVVGPGVDNEQFF.

This clonotype has a count of ten or more. The rearrangement joins TRBV2 to TRBJ2-7, with TRBD1 matching 9 bases. Germline-derived CDR1 and CDR2 are SNHLY and FYNNEI. The CDR3 runs 14 residues. V shed 6 bases, J shed 3 bases, and the junction held 6 bases outside the gene matches. CDR3: CASRRDRVDYEQYF. The CDR3 DNA reads as TGTGCCAGCAGGAGGGACAGGGTCGACTACGAGCAGTACTTC.

V is TRBV6-1 and J is TRBJ1-5, with TRBD1 identical over 10 bases. CDR3 length equals 15 residues. J lost 4 bases, V lost 6 bases, and 6 bases had no gene match. Germline loops: CDR1 MNHNS, CDR2 SASEGT. The DNA for the CDR3 is TGTGCCAGCAGGGGACAGGGGTTGGGAAATCAGCCCCAGCATTTT. This encodes CASRGQGLGNQPQHF.

The J gene is TRBJ2-5, the V gene TRBV29-1; 10 positions agree with TRBD1. The CDR3 is 14 residues long. With 5 bases clipped from V and 1 base from J, the junction kept 4 bases outside the gene matches. Germline V gene data show CDR1 as SQVTM and CDR2 as ANQGSEA. The DNA for the CDR3 is TGCAGCGTTAATTGGGACAGGGGCCAAGAGACCCAGTACTTC. Its translation is CSVNWDRGQETQYF.

This clonotype has a count of ten or more. The V gene is TRBV28, the J gene TRBJ2-7, with a weak D call TRBD1 (6 bases). V was clipped by 1 base and J by 9 bases, with 16 bases between them. The CDR3 extends over 14 amino acids. Germline CDR1 reads MDHEN; CDR2 reads SYDVKM. This CDR3 is CASSLLQGPIGQYF. The CDR3 DNA is TGTGCCAGCAGTTTATTGCAGGGGCCAATCGGGCAGTACTTC.

This clonotype was recorded a few times. The chain employs TRBV6-2 or TRBV6-3 and TRBJ2-1; a weak D match, TRBD2 (6 bases). The CDR3 consists of 15 residues. Germline CDR1 MNHEY, CDR2 SVGEGT. Trimming pared 3 bases from V and 2 bases from J, leaving 11 bases between. The CDR3, as DNA: TGTGCCAGCAGTTATTTGTGGGAGGCCTACAATGAGCAGTTCTTC. The encoded protein is CASSYLWEAYNEQFF.

This clonotype was counted ten times or more. Here the CDR3 DNA reads TGTGCCAGCAAATGGCTAGCGGCGAACACCGGGGAGCTGTTTTTT. Translating it yields CASKWLAANTGELFF. The chain is built from TRBV2 and TRBJ2-2; TRBD2 matches at 7 bases. Unmatched junction bases numbered 5, after V lost 7 bases and J lost 0 bases. CDR3 length: 15 residues. Germline-derived CDR1 and CDR2 are SNHLY and FYNNEI. The full variable domain, with the rest looked up from reference TRBV2 and TRBJ2-2, is EPEVTQTPSHQVTQMGQEVILRCVPISNHLYFYWYRQILGQKVEFLVSFYNNEISEKSEIFDDQFSVERPDGSNFTLKIRSTKLEDSAMYFCASKWLAANTGELFFGEGSRLTVL.

This clonotype has just a few counts. A much more abundant neighbour one base away suggests this may be a read error. The chain is built from TRBV7-9 and TRBJ2-3, with D possibly matching TRBD1 (6 bases). V was clipped by 5 bases and J by 3 bases, with 15 bases between them. CDR1 SEHNR and CDR2 FQNEAQ come from the germline V gene (reference sequence). CDR3 length: 15 residues. The CDR3 region has the DNA TGTGCCAGCAGCACCCTTTGGGGGCCTACAGATACGCAGTATTTT. It encodes CASSTLWGPTDTQYF. Filled out from reference TRBV7-9 and TRBJ2-3, the complete variable domain reads DTGVSQNPRHKITKRGQNVTFRCDPISEHNRLYWYRQTLGQGPEFLTYFQNEAQLEKSRLLSDRFSAERPKGSFSTLEIQRTEQGDSAMYLCASSTLWGPTDTQYFGPGTRLTVL.

DNA for the CDR3: TGTGCCAGCAGTTTATCGCCGGAGTTTGAGGAGCTGTTTTTT. This codes for CASSLSPEFEELFF. This chain links TRBV28 with TRBJ2-2; D is ambiguous. This CDR3 contains 14 residues. V gave up 1 base and J gave up 10 bases, with 13 bases separating them. Germline V gene sequence: CDR1 MDHEN, CDR2 SYDVKM.

Note on this clonotype: A much larger clone differs from this one at a single base, so this may be a read error. The chain carries TRBV7-9 and TRBJ2-3; no definite D call. Trimming removed 5 bases from V and 2 bases from J, with 14 bases in between. The length of the CDR3 is 15 residues. From germline, CDR1 is SEHNR and CDR2 FQNEAQ (reference sequence). The chain's CDR3 is CASSASPMHTDTQYF. DNA of the CDR3: TGTGCCAGCAGCGCGAGTCCAATGCACACAGATACGCAGTATTTT.

In this sample, this clonotype turned up many times. This sequence joins TRBV2 and TRBJ2-1; 7 bases are a match to TRBD2. After removal of 4 bases from V and 6 bases from J, the junction contained 9 bases not matched to a gene. This CDR3 comprises 15 residues. The germline V gene has CDR1 SNHLY and CDR2 FYNNEI. The CDR3 loop reads CASSGGKAGINEQFF. CDR3 sequence (DNA): TGTGCCAGCAGTGGAGGAAAAGCGGGGATCAATGAGCAGTTCTTC.

This clonotype was recorded many times. The DNA for the CDR3 is TGTGCCAGCAGTATCCAACCTGGTGGTGAGAGAGCTTTCTTT. Residues: CASSIQPGGERAFF. The chain joins TRBV28 to TRBJ1-1, with no clear D. CDR3 size: 14 residues. The germline V gene encodes CDR1 MDHEN and CDR2 SYDVKM. Trimming shortened V by 5 bases and J by 10 bases, and 20 bases separated the two germline ends.

The genes are TRBV29-1 and TRBJ1-1; D might be TRBD1 (5 bases). The V end was cut by 5 bases, the J end by 4 bases, with 17 bases between. The length of the CDR3 is 14 residues. From germline, CDR1 is SQVTM and CDR2 ANQGSEA. The CDR3 nucleotides are TGCAGCGTTCCCGGGCAGGGCTTTAGCACTGAAGCTTTCTTT. Translated: CSVPGQGFSTEAFF. Using reference TRBV29-1 and TRBJ1-1 for the parts outside the CDR3, the full variable domain is SAVISQKPSRDICQRGTSLTIQCQVDSQVTMMFWYRQQPGQSLTLIATANQGSEATYESGFVIDKFPISRPNLTFSTLTVSNMSPEDSSIYLCSVPGQGFSTEAFFGQGTRLTVV.

In its sample, this clonotype was seen many times. The J gene is TRBJ2-7, the V gene TRBV6-2 or TRBV6-3, with a weak D call TRBD1 (5 bases). Germline V gene sequence: CDR1 MNHEY, CDR2 SVGEGT. V shed 4 bases and J shed 5 bases, with 12 bases lying between them. The CDR3 is made up of 13 amino acids. CDR3 sequence reads: CASSSQGTHEQYF. Here the CDR3 DNA reads TGTGCCAGCAGTTCCCAGGGCACCCACGAGCAGTACTTC.